The 32 T cell receptor beta chains below all came from one sample that was sequenced in a study of Ad26.COV2.S vaccination and SARS-CoV-2 variants. Produced via immunoSEQ multiplex PCR; TCRdb's table is partial and in-frame only. The sample gives some 300,000 clones, around 83% of which show up once; 1.5% to 2.5% is in the top ten. As to treatment: roughly 20 received Ad26.COV2.S at low or high dose, single or two shots; 5 received placebo; per-sample allocation not given. The samples were gathered on day 63 after the first injection of vaccine or placebo. The source material was peripheral blood, sampled in a trial of Ad26.COV2.S vaccine versus placebo. The receptors derive from a person aged 18-60 years who received the Ad26.COV2.S COVID-19 vaccine or a placebo.

J is TRBJ1-6 and V is TRBV12-3 or TRBV12-4, with 7 positions matching TRBD1. The CDR3 contains 13 residues. V trimming: 6 bases; J trimming: 7 bases; junction bases outside the gene matches: 3. The CDR3 DNA follows: TGTGCCAGCAGCGGGACAGAGAATTCACCCCTCCACTTT. This translates into CASSGTENSPLHF.

The chain carries TRBV6-5 and TRBJ2-7, with TRBD1 matching 9 bases. Germline assignment: CDR1 MNHEY and CDR2 SVGAGI. The CDR3 spans 15 residues. The trim removed 5 bases at V and 4 bases at J, leaving 9 bases unmatched. CDR3 sequence: CASSTGGSSSYEQYF. The CDR3 bases are TGTGCCAGCAGTACAGGGGGCTCGAGTTCTTACGAGCAGTACTTC.

The chain combines TRBV12-3 or TRBV12-4 with TRBJ2-5; either TRBD1 or TRBD2 may fit D (7 bases each). The CDR3 length is 13 residues. Trimming cost V 7 bases and J 7 bases, with 16 bases left between them. CDR3 DNA: TGTGCCAGCACTCCGGCCAGGGGGGGGACCCAGTACTTC. This translates into CASTPARGGTQYF.

This clone has only a few counts. V usage is TRBV5-4 and J usage is TRBJ1-2; D gene unclear. Trimming removed 0 bases from V and 1 base from J, with 10 bases in between. Germline V lookup: CDR1 SGHNT, CDR2 YYREEE (reference sequence). The length of the CDR3 is 15 residues. The CDR3 coding sequence is TGTGCCAGCAGCTTGGTGGTAGGGTTTAACTATGGCTACACCTTC. Translation gives CASSLVVGFNYGYTF.

V gene TRBV21-1 combines with J gene TRBJ2-7; the D call TRBD1 from the table was never checked on the DNA. TRBV21-1 is tagged as a pseudogene. There are 16 residues in the CDR3. The CDR3 DNA sequence: TGTGCCAGCAGCAAGATCCATAGGGGCTATTCCTACGAGCAGTACTTC. Its protein product is CASSKIHRGYSYEQYF.

The gene calls are TRBV28 and TRBJ1-2; no reliable D call. The CDR3 totals 15 residues. Trimming removed 10 bases at V and 1 base at J, with 19 bases between. The germline V gene has CDR1 MDHEN and CDR2 SYDVKM. CDR3 DNA: TGTGCCATCACCCCCCGGCAGAGGCGTAACTATGGCTACACCTTC. This sequence encodes CAITPRQRRNYGYTF.

The V call is TRBV6-6, the J call TRBJ1-2, with 8 positions matching TRBD1. Per germline, CDR1 MNHNY and CDR2 SVGAGI (reference sequence). J was trimmed by 2 bases and V by 6 bases; bases with no gene match: 11. This CDR3 region has 16 residues. The CDR3 loop is CASSPPGTGANYGYTF. In nucleotides, the CDR3 is TGTGCCAGCAGCCCCCCCGGGACAGGCGCGAACTATGGCTACACCTTC.

The J gene is TRBJ1-5, the V gene TRBV30; 7 nucleotides agree with TRBD1. Germline assignment: CDR1 GTSNPN and CDR2 SVGIG (reference sequence). J lost 6 bases, V lost 0 bases, and 2 bases had no gene match. The CDR3 consists of 13 residues. The CDR3 DNA follows: TGTGCCTGGAGTGTAGGGGGCGTTCAGCCCCAGCATTTT. It is translated as CAWSVGGVQPQHF. The whole variable domain, filled in from reference TRBV30 and TRBJ1-5, reads SQTIHQWPATLVQPVGSPLSLECTVEGTSNPNLYWYRQAAGRGLQLLFYSVGIGQISSEVPQNLSASRPQDRQFILSSKKLLLSDSGFYLCAWSVGGVQPQHFGDGTRLSIL.

The chain links TRBV5-1 to TRBJ1-2; D ambiguous. The CDR3 has 15 residues. Germline CDR1 SGHRS, CDR2 YFSETQ. Trimming stripped 0 bases from V and 5 bases from J, with 14 bases between. CDR3 sequence: CASSLGTPSLYGYTF. CDR3 coding DNA: TGCGCCAGCAGCTTGGGCACACCTTCACTATATGGCTACACCTTC.

The chain combines TRBV6-2 or TRBV6-3 with TRBJ2-1; D unresolved. Germline V lookup: CDR1 MNHEY, CDR2 SVGEGT. The V and J ends lost 5 bases and 4 bases respectively, with 15 bases between them. The CDR3 loop spans 15 amino acids. As DNA, the CDR3 is TGTGCCAGCAGTACTTCCTCGCCTTGGTACAATGAGCAGTTCTTC. Translation gives CASSTSSPWYNEQFF.

The table lists this clone with a count of one. The DNA for the CDR3 is TGTGCCATCAGCCCCCAGTTAGATACGCAGTATTTT. Its translation is CAISPQLDTQYF. The chain links TRBV10-3 to TRBJ2-3; the D is unclear. V lost 6 bases, J lost 5 bases, and 9 bases lay in between. Germline CDR1 and CDR2: ENHRY and SYGVKD. CDR3 length: 12 amino acids.

The chain links TRBV7-2 to TRBJ2-7; 7 nucleotides align to TRBD2. The CDR3 covers 15 residues. CDR1 and CDR2 (germline): SGHTA, FQGNSA. Losses at the gene ends were 4 bases for V and 2 bases for J; bases not matched to a gene: 8. The CDR3 DNA is TGTGCCAGCAGCTCGAGCGGGGCTAAAACCTACGAGCAGTACTTC. Amino acid sequence: CASSSSGAKTYEQYF.

The chain uses TRBV4-3 and TRBJ2-7; 7 bases are shared with TRBD2. J gave up 3 bases and V 0 bases, and 2 bases lay outside the gene matches. Germline V CDR1 and CDR2: LGHNA, YSLEER. The CDR3 is 14 residues long. The CDR3 is CASSQEGGFYEQYF. The CDR3 nucleotides are TGCGCCAGCAGCCAAGAGGGAGGGTTCTACGAGCAGTACTTC.

The chain is built from TRBV15 and TRBJ2-7; D might be TRBD1 (5 bases). The CDR3 totals 17 residues. Germline V gives CDR1 LNHNV, CDR2 YYDKDF (reference sequence). V was pared by 0 bases and J by 0 bases, with 15 bases between. CDR3 in amino acids: CATSRDRVTAISYEQYF. As DNA, the CDR3 is TGTGCCACCAGCAGAGATAGGGTGACAGCGATCTCCTACGAGCAGTACTTC.

The rearrangement uses TRBV9 and TRBJ2-1, with TRBD2 identical over 7 bases. The J segment lost 1 base and the V segment lost 1 base, leaving 2 bases of the junction unmatched. The CDR3 has 15 amino acids. CDR1 is SGDLS, CDR2 YYNGEE, per germline. The CDR3, as DNA: TGTGCCAGCAGCGTACAGGGAGGGTCCTACAATGAGCAGTTCTTC. This translates into CASSVQGGSYNEQFF. The whole variable domain, remainder taken from reference TRBV9 and TRBJ2-1, is DSGVTQTPKHLITATGQRVTLRCSPRSGDLSVYWYQQSLDQGLQFLIQYYNGEERAKGNILERFSAQQFPDLHSELNLSSLELGDSALYFCASSVQGGSYNEQFFGPGTRLTVL.

The V and J genes are TRBV18 and TRBJ2-4, with D unclear. Trimming cost V 0 bases and J 5 bases, with 5 bases left between them. CDR1 is KGHSH and CDR2 is LQKENI in the germline V gene. CDR3 length equals 13 residues. The CDR3 DNA follows: TGTGCCAGCTCACCACCATCGCAAAACATTCAGTACTTC. This gives the protein CASSPPSQNIQYF.

The genes are TRBV7-6 and TRBJ1-3, with no clear D. The CDR3 runs 15 residues. V gave up 8 bases and J gave up 4 bases, with 18 bases separating them. The germline V gene encodes CDR1 SGHVS and CDR2 FNYEAQ. The CDR3 region is CASSLGRVSGNTIYF. The DNA for the CDR3 is TGTGCCAGCTCCTTGGGTCGGGTCTCAGGAAACACCATATATTTT.

The table lists this clone with a few counts. The chain joins TRBV20-1 to TRBJ1-2; the D is unclear. CDR1 DFQATT and CDR2 SNEGSKA come from the germline V gene (reference sequence). The CDR3 is 11 amino acids. V dropped 6 bases and J dropped 7 bases, with 12 bases sitting between them. DNA for the CDR3: TGCAGTGCCCCCCAATGGGGTGGCTACACCTTC. Translating it yields CSAPQWGGYTF.

This chain links TRBV7-9 with TRBJ1-1; D unclear. Germline V gene lookup returns CDR1 SEHNR and CDR2 FQNEAQ (reference sequence). This CDR3 region has 14 residues. Trimming cost V 5 bases and J 11 bases, with 21 bases left between them. This CDR3 reads CASSTPSGPQEAFF. The CDR3 nucleotides are TGTGCCAGCAGCACCCCGTCGGGCCCCCAAGAGGCTTTCTTT.

The V call is TRBV7-9, the J call TRBJ2-7, with unresolved D. Trimming took off 1 base at V and 5 bases at J, with 9 bases between the two ends. This CDR3 is built from 13 residues. Per germline, CDR1 SEHNR and CDR2 FQNEAQ (reference sequence). Here the CDR3 reads CASSLVTADEQYF. The CDR3 DNA is TGTGCCAGCAGCTTAGTGACCGCGGACGAGCAGTACTTC.

V gene TRBV18 combines with J gene TRBJ2-2; tentatively, D is TRBD1 or TRBD2 (6 bases each). Germline lookup yields CDR1 KGHSH and CDR2 LQKENI. There are 15 residues in the CDR3. Trimming stripped 3 bases from V and 5 bases from J, with 13 bases between. DNA of the CDR3: TGTGCCAGCTCACCCGCGGGACAAGGGACCGGGGAGCTGTTTTTT. Its protein is CASSPAGQGTGELFF.

The chain combines TRBV6-2 or TRBV6-3 with TRBJ1-2; D is uncertain. The CDR3 covers 17 residues. In germline, CDR1 is MNHEY, CDR2 SVGEGT. Trimming took 2 bases from V and 13 from J, leaving 29 bases between them. The CDR3 DNA is TGTGCCAGCAGTTACACCAATCGCCAGTCGACACTAACGCGGGCCACCTTC. As protein: CASSYTNRQSTLTRATF.

The V and J genes are TRBV10-3 and TRBJ1-3; possible D gene TRBD1, 6 bases. Germline V gives CDR1 ENHRY, CDR2 SYGVKD. Between the trimmed V and J ends, which lost 10 bases and 0 bases, there was a span of 13 bases. The CDR3 length is 14 residues. The CDR3 loop reads CASKGTNSGNTIYF. The CDR3 coding sequence is TGTGCCAGCAAGGGGACAAACTCTGGAAACACCATATATTTT.

The V call is TRBV12-3 or TRBV12-4, the J call TRBJ1-1; D gene ambiguous. The CDR3 has 13 residues. V was trimmed by 6 bases and J by 1 base, leaving 9 bases between them. CDR3 region: CASRWGRNTEAFF. The DNA of the CDR3 is TGTGCCAGCAGGTGGGGTCGGAACACTGAAGCTTTCTTT.

The chain employs TRBV19 and TRBJ1-2; no definite D call. The CDR3 has 12 residues. Germline lookup yields CDR1 LNHDA and CDR2 SQIVND (reference sequence). The V end lost 6 bases, the J end lost 6 bases, and 11 bases lay between the germline ends. The CDR3 region is CASRIHPDGYTF. The CDR3 DNA sequence: TGTGCCAGTAGGATACATCCGGATGGCTACACCTTC.

This chain links TRBV10-1 with TRBJ2-7; D may be TRBD1 (5 bases). CDR3 size: 14 residues. The V and J ends lost 5 bases and 3 bases respectively, with 14 bases between them. Germline CDR1 is WNHNN and CDR2 is SYGVQD (reference sequence). In nucleotides, the CDR3 is TGCGCCAGCAGTAAGGACACAAGTTACTACGAGCAGTACTTC. This sequence encodes CASSKDTSYYEQYF.

This chain joins TRBV12-5 and TRBJ2-2; no clear D. Trimming stripped 6 bases from V and 5 bases from J, with 10 bases between. In germline, CDR1 is LGHNT, CDR2 FRNRAP. This CDR3 region has 13 residues. CDR3 in amino acids: CASGRFGTGELFF. In DNA form, the CDR3 reads TGTGCTAGTGGCCGGTTCGGGACCGGGGAGCTGTTTTTT.

The rearrangement uses TRBV3-1 (or the pseudogene TRBV3-2) and TRBJ2-2; 7 positions agree with TRBD1. V shed 5 bases, J shed 3 bases, and the junction held 6 bases outside the gene matches. CDR3 size: 15 residues. CDR1 is LGHDT and CDR2 is YNNKEL in the germline V gene (reference sequence). The CDR3 region is CASSTNRGDTGELFF. The DNA for the CDR3 is TGTGCCAGCAGCACAAACAGGGGTGACACCGGGGAGCTGTTTTTT.

This clone was counted a few times. The CDR3 DNA follows: TGTGCCAGCAGCCCTGGGACCTATGGCTACACCTTC. Translation gives CASSPGTYGYTF. V gene TRBV5-6 combines with J gene TRBJ1-2, with D tentatively TRBD1 (5 bases). Germline assignment: CDR1 SGHDT and CDR2 YYEEEE. Trimming removed 4 bases at V and 4 bases at J, with 8 bases between. The CDR3 contains 12 residues.

The chain joins TRBV4-1 to TRBJ1-4; 8 positions agree with TRBD1. J was trimmed by 8 bases and V by 4 bases; bases with no gene match: 9. The CDR3 has 15 residues. CDR1 MGHRA and CDR2 YSYEKL come from the germline V gene. The chain's CDR3 is CASSPPRTGREKLFF. CDR3 DNA sequence: TGCGCCAGCAGCCCCCCAAGGACAGGGCGGGAAAAACTGTTTTTT.

This chain connects TRBV6-5 to TRBJ1-1, with D perhaps TRBD1 (5 bases). The germline V gene encodes CDR1 MNHEY and CDR2 SVGAGI. CDR3 length equals 14 residues. Deletions cut 4 bases from V and 1 base from J, with 10 bases between. CDR3 nucleotide sequence: TGTGCCAGCAGTTTAGTTGGGGGGAACACTGAAGCTTTCTTT. It is translated as CASSLVGGNTEAFF.

The chain carries TRBV18 and TRBJ2-7; 8 bases align to TRBD2. Looked up from germline, CDR1 is KGHSH and CDR2 is LQKENI. CDR3 length: 17 residues. Trimming cost V 3 bases and J 6 bases; bases outside gene matches: 16. The CDR3 region is CASSPHPPGLAGGEQYF. In nucleotides, the CDR3 is TGTGCCAGCTCACCCCACCCCCCCGGACTAGCCGGGGGCGAGCAGTACTTC.